The rows below give T cell receptor beta chains drawn from one sample of a study of identical twins. One entry per CDR3 protein results from TCRdb running MiXCR on the 5' RACE reads. The sample holds 200,000 to 250,000 distinct CDR3 sequences, 7.5% seen once. In addition, the sample was reused for a study of yellow fever vaccine responses in identical twins.

Sequenced sample: memory (CD45RO+) T cells sorted from blood. The receptors come from a woman aged 18-29 years in good health. CDR3s leave out the opening cysteine and the closing phenylalanine or tryptophan.

j_gene | v_gene | CDR3aa
TRBJ1-4 | TRBV6-5 | ASTWAPIITNEKLF
TRBJ2-1 | TRBV5-1 | ASSLVDSPGDEQF
TRBJ2-1 | TRBV18 | ASSPAGMDEQF
TRBJ2-4 | TRBV12-5 | ASGLVNRELAKNIQY
TRBJ2-3 | TRBV3-1 | ASSQLTSGGASRDTQY
TRBJ1-4 | TRBV5-1 | ASSRTGTTNEKLF
TRBJ1-3 | TRBV12-3/TRBV12-4 | ASSFGQGGNTIY
TRBJ2-1 | TRBV7-9 | ASTQGSSVYNEQF
TRBJ1-2 | TRBV30 | AWRDANYGYT
TRBJ2-1 | TRBV6-2/TRBV6-3 | ASSYREGYNEQF
TRBJ2-7 | TRBV10-3 | AISEPQTGRYEQY
TRBJ1-5 | TRBV9 | ASSVGQGNQPQH
TRBJ2-1 | TRBV4-3 | ASSQETSGTYNEQF
TRBJ2-3 | TRBV11-2 | ASSSRTARTGDTQY
TRBJ1-5 | TRBV12-3/TRBV12-4 | ASRLGEGQPQH
TRBJ2-3 | TRBV18 | ASSPGSQPISDTQY
TRBJ1-2 | TRBV5-1 | ASSFSENYGYT
TRBJ1-1 | TRBV20-1 | SATRDRGGTEAF
TRBJ1-2 | TRBV18 | ASSPQGLNYGYT
TRBJ2-3 | TRBV12-3/TRBV12-4 | ASSFRSGQSTDTQY
TRBJ1-2 | TRBV5-6 | ASSSRDRDYGYT
TRBJ1-2 | TRBV4-2 | ASSQDPLGGGYGYT
TRBJ1-2 | TRBV9 | ASSVGRGYGYT
TRBJ1-4 | TRBV20-1 | SAREDRVGEKLF
TRBJ2-2 | TRBV2 | ASSPGTTGTGELF
TRBJ2-3 | TRBV20-1 | SARDLAGGSDTQY
TRBJ2-3 | TRBV29-1 | SVTTVADTQY
TRBJ1-5 | TRBV28 | ASRLHRGGSNQPQH
TRBJ2-1 | TRBV20-1 | SAREPDNEQF
TRBJ2-5 | TRBV4-1 | ATLEGVIKTQY
TRBJ2-5 | TRBV20-1 | SASEATQY
TRBJ2-5 | TRBV9 | ASSVGGGAIETQY
TRBJ2-1 | TRBV5-1 | ASSLYGVSVNEQF
TRBJ2-3 | TRBV4-2 | ASSPLPGTSGTDTQY
TRBJ2-1 | TRBV5-8 | ASSLHIAGAGEQF
TRBJ2-2 | TRBV5-8 | ASSSRTGNTGELF
TRBJ2-5 | TRBV4-2 | ASSRRDGTETQY
TRBJ1-5 | TRBV4-2 | ASSQETGGDGQPQH
TRBJ2-4 | TRBV14 | ASSQDGRLAGAAKNIQY
TRBJ1-6 | TRBV7-2 | ASSLAGGRSTH
TRBJ2-2 | TRBV27 | ASSLRLDSWNTGELF
TRBJ2-7 | TRBV2 | ASSSGPTYEQY
TRBJ2-2 | TRBV20-1 | SARLAGGTGELF
TRBJ2-7 | TRBV28 | ASSFQTSRRYEQY
TRBJ1-2 | TRBV7-9 | ASSTLYGYT
TRBJ2-5 | TRBV7-9 | ASLPQGRETQY
TRBJ2-7 | TRBV7-2 | ASSSKQSTEQY
TRBJ2-2 | TRBV20-1 | SASYPQGTGELF
TRBJ2-1 | TRBV29-1 | SASIDEQF
TRBJ2-3 | TRBV10-3 | ATDRGGRQY
TRBJ2-1 | TRBV15 | ATSRDPGISYNEQF
TRBJ1-5 | TRBV9 | ASSVGDSYQPQH
TRBJ1-3 | TRBV28 | ASSLQGQGNTIY
TRBJ1-4 | TRBV2 | ASSVTKSEKLF
TRBJ2-7 | TRBV28 | ATLGQPPYEQY